This TCR beta chain was sequenced during a study of spatial heterogeneity in lung cancer. TCRdb itself ran the 5' RACE reads through MiXCR, one entry per CDR3 protein. The sample lists roughly 45,000 distinct CDR3 sequences; more than 20% were seen once. This clonotype showed up just a few times. The CDR3 length is 15 residues. V lost 2 bases and J 2 bases, leaving 12 bases between the germline ends. Germline loops: CDR1 KGHSY, CDR2 FQNENV. Stated time point: blood at routine non-recurrence follow-up after resection. This sequence originates from a female donor with early-stage non-small cell lung cancer. V and J are TRBV16 and TRBJ1-2, with no clear D. The sample was PBMCs, taken at follow-up. CDR3 DNA sequence: TGTGCCAGCAGCCAAGGGCGGGTTCGGAACTATGGCTACACCTTC. Translation gives CASSQGRVRNYGYTF.